This T cell receptor beta chain is from a study of regulatory T cells in long-lasting Graves disease. Study-wide results and limits: Between persistent patients, a few thousand public clonotypes were shared, exceeding the 800 to 1,000 shared between new patients.

Noted time point: newly diagnosed GD, antithyroid drugs for less than 3 months. PBMC-derived RNA was used for the TCR library. Building the TCR beta libraries relied on iRepertoire HTBI primers, and CDR3 regions underwent Arm-PCR. One entry per CDR3 protein results from TCRdb running MiXCR on the multiplex PCR reads. The sample includes about 420,000 distinct CDR3 sequences, 16% seen only once; the top ten take 23%. Ten or more counts support this clonotype. The antigen is undetermined. The V end was cut by 5 bases, the J end by 4 bases, with 11 bases between. The CDR3 is 14 residues long. Looked up from germline, CDR1 is MDHEN and CDR2 is SYDVKM. This sample was also put to use in a study of T cells in Graves' hyperthyroidism and ophthalmopathy. That work contributes: A lack of ophthalmopathy progression within 18 months defined stable Graves' hyperthyroidism.

The specimen was peripheral blood mononuclear cells (PBMCs), collected at new diagnosis, from a patient treated with antithyroid drugs. This TCR was recovered from a woman aged 18-29 years with Graves disease. This chain connects TRBV28 to TRBJ1-4; D unresolved. CDR3 DNA sequence: TGTGCCAGCAGTACGGCACCGCTTAATGAAAAACTGTTTTTT. This gives the protein CASSTAPLNEKLFF.